Detailed here is one TCR beta chain. Antigen: not known. This CDR3 has 15 amino acids. Per germline, CDR1 SGHVS and CDR2 FNYEAQ. Between the trimmed V and J ends, which lost 2 bases and 6 bases, there was a span of 15 bases. These data are taken from a study of radiotherapy plus CTLA-4 blockade in lung cancer. Study information: Objective response rate was about 20%; disease control rate, around 31%.

Patients with chemo-refractory metastatic non-small-cell lung cancer received focal radiation plus CTLA-4 blockade with ipilimumab. Produced via immunoSEQ multiplex PCR; TCRdb's table is partial and in-frame only. Of 80,000 to 100,000 clones listed, around 88% are singletons. Study-level results: Blood TCR clones of tumor origin expanded after radiotherapy plus ipilimumab. Alongside interferon-beta, early blood T cell clone dynamics were reportedly the best predictor of response.

The receptor's source is a human donor with non-small cell lung cancer that progressed on radiotherapy plus ipilimumab. V and J are TRBV7-6 and TRBJ2-3; no clear D. The sample in question was peripheral blood, obtained from a patient treated with radiotherapy plus ipilimumab. For the CDR3, the DNA is TGTGCCAGCAGCTTACTTGGTTCCCTGCTGGATACGCAGTATTTT. It encodes CASSLLGSLLDTQYF.